The 30 T cell receptor beta chains reported below all come from one sample, sequenced in a study of cytomegalovirus exposure and HLA in healthy donors. Researchers ran the PCR with 60 Vbeta and 13 Jbeta primers. Clones were read by immunoSEQ multiplex PCR, and TCRdb kept only the in-frame ones, dropping some. The table lists about 140,000 clones, around 82% of them singletons, with around 3.2% in the top ten. Sample: PBMCs. The receptors were sampled from a female donor in good health and CMV-seronegative.

The chain is built from TRBV5-1 and TRBJ1-1; 7 nucleotides agree with TRBD1. The CDR3 has 16 amino acids. The germline V gene encodes CDR1 SGHRS and CDR2 YFSETQ. J was trimmed by 4 bases and V by 0 bases; bases with no gene match: 9. The CDR3 DNA sequence: TGCGCCAGCAGCTTGGCGACTACAGGGGCCCGCACTGAAGCTTTCTTT. It translates to CASSLATTGARTEAFF.

The V call is TRBV28, the J call TRBJ1-5; TRBD1 agrees at 9 bases. The V gene end was trimmed by 6 bases and the J gene end by 6 bases; junction bases not matched to a gene: 12. The germline gives CDR1 MDHEN, CDR2 SYDVKM. CDR3 length: 16 residues. CDR3 loop: CASSYIGTGTGQPQHF. DNA for the CDR3: TGTGCCAGCAGCTACATCGGGACAGGGACGGGTCAGCCCCAGCATTTT.

The chain uses TRBV7-8 and TRBJ2-3, with 8 nucleotides matching TRBD1. Germline loops: CDR1 SGHVS, CDR2 FQNEAQ. CDR3 length: 16 amino acids. V shed 5 bases, J shed 4 bases, and the junction held 11 bases outside the gene matches. The CDR3: CASSPRGQAGPDTQYF. DNA of the CDR3: TGTGCCAGCAGCCCCCGGGGACAGGCCGGGCCAGATACGCAGTATTTT.

This chain joins TRBV9 and TRBJ1-2; TRBD1 aligns across 9 bases. V lost 4 bases and J lost 5; bases outside the gene matches: 9. Germline loops: CDR1 SGDLS, CDR2 YYNGEE. There are 15 residues in the CDR3. The CDR3 loop is CASSSLGTGRYGYTF. CDR3 DNA: TGTGCCAGCAGCTCCCTAGGGACAGGGAGGTATGGCTACACCTTC. Full variable domain (missing parts from reference TRBV9 and TRBJ1-2): DSGVTQTPKHLITATGQRVTLRCSPRSGDLSVYWYQQSLDQGLQFLIQYYNGEERAKGNILERFSAQQFPDLHSELNLSSLELGDSALYFCASSSLGTGRYGYTFGSGTRLTVV.

The rearrangement joins TRBV19 to TRBJ2-7; D is undetermined. The V end was cut by 3 bases, the J end by 1 base, with 10 bases between. Germline V gene sequence: CDR1 LNHDA, CDR2 SQIVND (reference sequence). This CDR3 has 14 amino acids. CDR3 sequence reads: CASSMRGFSYEQYF. CDR3 sequence (DNA): TGTGCCAGTAGTATGCGAGGTTTTTCCTACGAGCAGTACTTC.

This chain connects TRBV5-8 to TRBJ1-3; TRBD1 might be the D (6 bases). CDR1 and CDR2 (germline): SGHTS, YDEGEE. V was clipped by 2 bases and J by 1 base, with 10 bases between them. This CDR3 is built from 15 residues. CDR3 loop: CASSFRGTSGNTIYF. DNA for the CDR3: TGTGCCAGCAGCTTTAGGGGGACATCTGGAAACACCATATATTTT.

There are a few counts of this clone. The chain carries TRBV5-1 and TRBJ2-1; D might be TRBD2 (6 bases). Per the germline V gene, CDR1 is SGHRS and CDR2 is YFSETQ. The CDR3 is made up of 15 amino acids. V was trimmed by 3 bases and J by 1 base, leaving 11 bases between them. The CDR3 loop is CASSWTGTSYNEQFF. Written as DNA, the CDR3 is TGCGCCAGCAGCTGGACCGGGACTTCCTACAATGAGCAGTTCTTC.

V usage is TRBV7-9 and J usage is TRBJ2-5; D call uncertain. Matching the DNA end better, TRBJ2-7 makes the J call doubtful. This CDR3 has 11 amino acids. Looked up from germline, CDR1 is SEHNR and CDR2 is FQNEAQ (reference sequence). Here the CDR3 reads CASSLVGEQYF. In DNA form, the CDR3 reads TGTGCCAGCAGCTTAGTGGGCGAGCAGTACTTC.

The gene calls are TRBV7-2 and TRBJ2-7; D gene ambiguous. V lost 1 base to trimming and J lost 3 bases, with 10 bases between them. Germline V lookup: CDR1 SGHTA, CDR2 FQGNSA. The length of the CDR3 is 14 residues. CDR3 residues: CASSLVGSGYEQYF. The DNA for the CDR3 is TGTGCCAGCAGCTTAGTAGGATCGGGCTACGAGCAGTACTTC.

The chain is built from TRBV9 and TRBJ2-5, with 9 bases matching TRBD2. V trimming: 0 bases; J trimming: 5 bases; junction bases outside the gene matches: 5. Germline V gene sequence: CDR1 SGDLS, CDR2 YYNGEE. This CDR3 has 15 amino acids. CDR3 sequence: CASSVEASGEETQYF. In DNA form, the CDR3 reads TGTGCCAGCAGCGTAGAGGCTAGCGGGGAGGAGACCCAGTACTTC.

The rearrangement links TRBV6-5 to TRBJ1-3; 8 nucleotides match TRBD1. This CDR3 contains 15 residues. V trimming: 6 bases; J trimming: 0 bases; junction bases outside the gene matches: 4. Per the germline V gene, CDR1 is MNHEY and CDR2 is SVGAGI. CDR3 in amino acids: CASSRTGISGNTIYF. Here the CDR3 DNA reads TGTGCCAGCAGCAGGACAGGGATCTCTGGAAACACCATATATTTT.

The chain uses TRBV4-1 and TRBJ2-1, with a possible D match to TRBD2 (5 bases). Between the trimmed V and J ends, which lost 3 bases and 9 bases, there was a span of 12 bases. The CDR3 runs to 13 residues. Germline-derived CDR1 and CDR2 are MGHRA and YSYEKL. The CDR3 sequence is CASSHGELREQFF. The CDR3 DNA is TGCGCCAGCAGCCACGGGGAACTTCGTGAGCAGTTCTTC.

The chain links TRBV10-3 to TRBJ2-5, with D possibly being TRBD2 (6 bases). Germline lookup yields CDR1 ENHRY and CDR2 SYGVKD. The CDR3 runs to 13 residues. Trimming cost V 6 bases and J 5 bases, with 13 bases left between them. This chain's CDR3 is CAIRDEGGETQYF. The CDR3 nucleotides read TGTGCCATCAGAGACGAAGGAGGGGAGACCCAGTACTTC.

This sequence joins TRBV28 and TRBJ1-2; TRBD1 is a possible D gene (5 bases). This CDR3 is built from 16 residues. Germline V lookup: CDR1 MDHEN, CDR2 SYDVKM. Trimming took off 2 bases at V and 8 bases at J, with 21 bases between the two ends. Written as DNA, the CDR3 is TGTGCCAGCAGTTTAACCGGGACCACGGGAGGCGGAGGCTACACCTTC. Amino acid sequence: CASSLTGTTGGGGYTF.

This chain uses TRBV11-3 with TRBJ2-1; 11 bases are shared with TRBD2. Losses at the gene ends were 5 bases for V and 4 bases for J; bases not matched to a gene: 4. The germline gives CDR1 SGHNT, CDR2 YENEEA. CDR3 length equals 15 residues. The CDR3 DNA sequence: TGTGCCAGCAGCCGGACTAGCGGGTCTTACAATGAGCAGTTCTTC. This encodes CASSRTSGSYNEQFF. Complete variable domain (other parts from reference TRBV11-3 and TRBJ2-1): EAGVVQSPRYKIIEKKQPVAFWCNPISGHNTLYWYLQNLGQGPELLIRYENEEAVDDSQLPKDRFSAERLKGVDSTLKIQPAELGDSAVYLCASSRTSGSYNEQFFGPGTRLTVL.

Only a few counts were recorded for this clone. The chain joins TRBV7-2 to TRBJ2-2; a possible D gene is TRBD1 (6 bases). The V gene lost 3 bases and the J gene lost 6 bases, with 14 bases spanning the gap. This CDR3 region has 15 residues. Looked up from germline, CDR1 is SGHTA and CDR2 is FQGNSA. CDR3: CASSFWQGSAGELFF. The CDR3 nucleotides are TGTGCCAGCAGCTTTTGGCAGGGGTCCGCCGGGGAGCTGTTTTTT.

This rearrangement joins TRBV5-6 to TRBJ1-1; TRBD1 is a possible D gene (6 bases). The CDR3 has 15 residues. The germline V and J ends were trimmed by 7 bases and 6 bases, with 22 bases remaining between them. Germline loops: CDR1 SGHDT, CDR2 YYEEEE. CDR3 nucleotides: TGTGCCAGCGAGTCCCGATTTCAGGGGAGGGCTGAAGCTTTCTTT. Its translation is CASESRFQGRAEAFF.

This clone was seen once. V gene TRBV7-8 combines with J gene TRBJ1-2; D is possibly TRBD1 (6 bases). CDR3 length equals 17 residues. Between the trimmed V and J ends, which lost 0 bases and 0 bases, there was a span of 14 bases. Germline V gene sequence: CDR1 SGHVS, CDR2 FQNEAQ. The CDR3 reads CASSLATGLRANYGYTF. The CDR3 DNA is TGTGCCAGCAGCTTAGCTACAGGGCTGCGGGCTAACTATGGCTACACCTTC. The full variable domain, rest sourced from reference TRBV7-8 and TRBJ1-2, is GAGVSQSPRYKVAKRGQDVALRCDPISGHVSLFWYQQALGQGPEFLTYFQNEAQLDKSGLPSDRFFAERPEGSVSTLKIQRTQQEDSAVYLCASSLATGLRANYGYTFGSGTRLTVV.

This clone was recorded once. One junction end does not reproduce the germline sequence, and a read error may be involved. The rearrangement joins TRBV7-9 to TRBJ2-7; weak D call: TRBD1 (6 bases). CDR3 length equals 12 residues. Germline V gene sequence: CDR1 SEHNR, CDR2 FQNEAQ (reference sequence). CDR3 nucleotides: TGTTCCAGCAGCTTGGGGGACAACGAGCAGTACTTC. It yields the protein CSSSLGDNEQYF.

This clone has only one observation. The genes are TRBV6-1 and TRBJ2-7, with 8 bases that match TRBD2. The CDR3 is 14 amino acids. The ends lost 3 bases at V and 4 bases at J; junction bases unmatched: 5. The germline V gene encodes CDR1 MNHNS and CDR2 SASEGT. Written as DNA, the CDR3 is TGTGCCAGCAGTGAGGAGCGGGGGAATTACGAGCAGTACTTC. This sequence encodes CASSEERGNYEQYF.

V is TRBV6-5 and J is TRBJ2-7; 7 nucleotides align to TRBD1. V lost 6 bases, J lost 5 bases, and 7 bases stayed unmatched. CDR1 and CDR2 (germline): MNHEY, SVGAGI. This CDR3 has 13 residues. The CDR3 is CASRGKQGNEQYF. The CDR3 nucleotides read TGTGCCAGCAGGGGGAAACAGGGGAACGAGCAGTACTTC.

This clone was seen once. CDR3 in DNA: TGTGCCAGTAACAAGCAGGGGAGCAATCAGCCCCAGCATTTT. It yields the protein CASNKQGSNQPQHF. V gene TRBV19 combines with J gene TRBJ1-5; maybe TRBD1 (6 bases). Trimming left V 7 bases short and J 1 base short, with 11 bases between. Germline CDR1 LNHDA, CDR2 SQIVND (reference sequence). The CDR3 runs to 14 residues.

The chain carries TRBV28 and TRBJ2-7; D is possibly TRBD2 (6 bases). The V and J ends lost 6 bases and 6 bases respectively, with 18 bases between them. The germline gives CDR1 MDHEN, CDR2 SYDVKM. The CDR3 spans 14 residues. Here the CDR3 reads CASRLPGGGREQYF. CDR3 DNA sequence: TGTGCCAGCAGACTCCCCGGGGGTGGCCGCGAGCAGTACTTC.

The CDR3 bases are TGTGCCATCAGTGAGCCGGGGATTCACTACACCTTC. Translating gives CAISEPGIHYTF. The rearrangement joins TRBV10-3 to TRBJ1-2, with unresolved D. V was shortened by 2 bases and J by 10 bases, with 11 bases between the two germline ends. The CDR3 loop spans 12 amino acids. Germline CDR1 reads ENHRY; CDR2 reads SYGVKD.

The V call is TRBV7-3, the J call TRBJ2-7, with TRBD1 matching 9 bases. V lost 5 bases, J lost 0 bases, and 11 bases stayed unmatched. The CDR3 extends over 17 amino acids. Germline CDR1 and CDR2: SGHTA and FQGTGA. Written as DNA, the CDR3 is TGTGCCAGCAGCACCGGGACAGGGCCCTGGGGCTCCTACGAGCAGTACTTC. It yields the protein CASSTGTGPWGSYEQYF.

The chain recombines TRBV11-1 with TRBJ2-1; TRBD1 matches at 9 bases. The length of the CDR3 is 17 residues. J lost 3 bases, V lost 1 base, and 7 bases had no gene match. Germline CDR1 and CDR2: SGHAT and FQDESV (reference sequence). The CDR3 DNA follows: TGTGCCAGCAGCTTAGGAGGTGTGGGACAGGGCTACAATGAGCAGTTCTTC. Its translation is CASSLGGVGQGYNEQFF.

This clone came up a few times. Other DNA sequences in this specimen translate into the identical CDR3. This chain links TRBV6-1 with TRBJ2-3, with 10 nucleotides matching TRBD2. After removal of 6 bases from V and 1 base from J, the junction contained 4 bases not matched to a gene. The V gene's germline CDR1 is MNHNS and CDR2 SASEGT. This CDR3 has 15 residues. CDR3 nucleotides: TGTGCCAGCAGCCCCCTAGCGGGGGGCACAGATACGCAGTATTTT. This codes for CASSPLAGGTDTQYF.

This chain links TRBV19 with TRBJ2-1; TRBD1 matches 7 bases. J lost 8 bases, V lost 6 bases, and 10 bases had no gene match. Germline lookup yields CDR1 LNHDA and CDR2 SQIVND (reference sequence). CDR3 length: 14 residues. Here the CDR3 DNA reads TGTGCCAGTAGCATACAGGGGATAATCGATGAGCAGTTCTTC. As protein: CASSIQGIIDEQFF.

The chain recombines TRBV2 with TRBJ2-1; TRBD2 matches 9 bases. CDR1 is SNHLY and CDR2 is FYNNEI in the germline V gene. CDR3 length: 16 residues. The V segment lost 6 bases and the J segment 8 bases; nucleotides outside the gene matches: 14. The CDR3 spells CASRPPTSGGKHEQFF. The CDR3 nucleotides read TGTGCCAGCAGGCCCCCGACTAGCGGAGGTAAGCATGAGCAGTTCTTC.

Comment on this clone: At one of its ends the junction is not consistent with the germline gene, which may arise from a read error. The chain uses TRBV7-8 and TRBJ2-3, with D possibly being TRBD1 (5 bases). Germline CDR1 reads SGHVS; CDR2 reads FQNEAQ. The CDR3 spans 14 residues. CDR3 nucleotides: TGTGCCAGCAACTTAGGGGTCCGGGTAGAGACGCAGTATTTT. The encoded protein is CASNLGVRVETQYF.